What follows are 9 T cell receptor beta chains derived from one specimen sequenced in a study of T cell repertoires in cytomegalovirus infection. A single record per CDR3 protein comes from TCRdb applying MiXCR to the reads. The sample has a few hundred thousand distinct CDR3 sequences, roughly a sixth seen once. The material sequenced was PBMCs. The receptors stem from a human donor in good health (CMV status not recorded). Some clones in this sample may be carry-over from other donors' samples.

This clonotype appeared many times. V usage is TRBV19 and J usage is TRBJ1-1; no clear D. The V gene's germline CDR1 is LNHDA and CDR2 SQIVND (reference sequence). The CDR3 loop spans 15 amino acids. V shed 0 bases and J shed 1 base, with 9 bases lying between them. The DNA for the CDR3 is TGTGCCAGTAGTATAGAGGACGCAGGGAACACTGAAGCTTTCTTT. Translation: CASSIEDAGNTEAFF.

In this sample, this clonotype turned up many times. This rearrangement joins TRBV7-6 to TRBJ2-7; D call uncertain. V lost 5 bases and J lost 7, with 15 bases in between. The CDR3 loop spans 13 amino acids. Germline-derived CDR1 and CDR2 are SGHVS and FNYEAQ. The CDR3 DNA reads as TGTGCCAGCAGCCTATACGAGAAAAAAGAGCAGTACTTC. Translation: CASSLYEKKEQYF.

This clonotype was recorded at least ten times. The genes are TRBV7-6 and TRBJ1-2; TRBD1 aligns across 7 bases. The V segment lost 10 bases and the J segment 4 bases; nucleotides outside the gene matches: 6. The CDR3 sequence is 12 residues long. Per the germline V gene, CDR1 is SGHVS and CDR2 is FNYEAQ. The CDR3 sequence is CATLQGSYGYTF. The CDR3, as DNA: TGTGCCACTCTACAGGGGTCCTATGGCTACACCTTC.

This clonotype was detected many times. The chain uses TRBV2 and TRBJ2-5, with no clear D. The V and J ends lost 5 bases and 0 bases respectively, with 7 bases between them. This CDR3 contains 13 residues. Germline assignment: CDR1 SNHLY and CDR2 FYNNEI. The CDR3: CASSWRNQETQYF. The CDR3, as DNA: TGTGCCAGCAGTTGGCGGAACCAAGAGACCCAGTACTTC.

This clonotype turned up a few times. V is TRBV28 and J is TRBJ1-1; D perhaps matches TRBD1 (6 bases). The CDR3 runs to 17 residues. Looked up from germline, CDR1 is MDHEN and CDR2 is SYDVKM. V lost 2 bases and J 0 bases, leaving 16 bases between the germline ends. In nucleotides, the CDR3 is TGTGCCAGCAGTTTAATTGGGGGCGGAAATTTGAACACTGAAGCTTTCTTT. This encodes CASSLIGGGNLNTEAFF.

There are many counts of this clonotype. This chain links TRBV27 with TRBJ2-3; TRBD2 matches at 8 bases. Losses at the gene ends were 3 bases for V and 3 bases for J; bases not matched to a gene: 2. Germline CDR1 MNHEY, CDR2 SMNVEV (reference sequence). The CDR3 consists of 14 residues. In nucleotides, the CDR3 is TGTGCCAGCAGTTTTACGGGGGGGACAGATACGCAGTATTTT. Translating it yields CASSFTGGTDTQYF.

V usage is TRBV4-1 and J usage is TRBJ1-1; D gene ambiguous. Germline values: CDR1 MGHRA, CDR2 YSYEKL. V lost 1 base to trimming and J lost 8 bases, with 11 bases between them. The CDR3 runs 13 residues. This chain's CDR3 is CASSQVTRAEAFF. The CDR3 coding sequence is TGCGCCAGCAGCCAAGTGACGAGAGCCGAAGCTTTCTTT.

J is TRBJ1-5 and V is TRBV20-1; D is undetermined. The germline V gene has CDR1 DFQATT and CDR2 SNEGSKA (reference sequence). The CDR3 runs to 15 residues. V shed 6 bases and J shed 7 bases, with 22 bases lying between them. The CDR3 nucleotides are TGCAGTGCCCCCCTGCGGCCGGATTCGGGGCAGCCCCAGCATTTT. Translation gives CSAPLRPDSGQPQHF.

There are many counts of this clonotype. The J gene is TRBJ2-2, the V gene TRBV7-9; D remains unclear. The CDR3 spans 14 residues. Germline values: CDR1 SEHNR, CDR2 FQNEAQ (reference sequence). The germline V and J ends were trimmed by 5 bases and 3 bases, with 10 bases remaining between them. The CDR3 DNA is TGTGCCAGCAGCCCTACAATGGACACCGGGGAGCTGTTTTTT. Amino acids: CASSPTMDTGELFF. The full variable domain, with the rest looked up from reference TRBV7-9 and TRBJ2-2, is DTGVSQNPRHKITKRGQNVTFRCDPISEHNRLYWYRQTLGQGPEFLTYFQNEAQLEKSRLLSDRFSAERPKGSFSTLEIQRTEQGDSAMYLCASSPTMDTGELFFGEGSRLTVL.